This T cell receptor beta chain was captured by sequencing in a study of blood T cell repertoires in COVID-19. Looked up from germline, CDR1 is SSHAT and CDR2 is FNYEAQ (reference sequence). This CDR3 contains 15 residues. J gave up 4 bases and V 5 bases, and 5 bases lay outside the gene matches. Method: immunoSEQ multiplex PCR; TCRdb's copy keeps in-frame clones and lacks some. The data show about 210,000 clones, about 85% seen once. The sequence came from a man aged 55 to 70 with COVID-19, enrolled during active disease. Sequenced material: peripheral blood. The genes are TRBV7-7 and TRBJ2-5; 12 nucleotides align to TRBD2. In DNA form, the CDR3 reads TGTGCCAGCAGCCCGACTAGCGGGAGAGGAGAGACCCAGTACTTC. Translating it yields CASSPTSGRGETQYF.